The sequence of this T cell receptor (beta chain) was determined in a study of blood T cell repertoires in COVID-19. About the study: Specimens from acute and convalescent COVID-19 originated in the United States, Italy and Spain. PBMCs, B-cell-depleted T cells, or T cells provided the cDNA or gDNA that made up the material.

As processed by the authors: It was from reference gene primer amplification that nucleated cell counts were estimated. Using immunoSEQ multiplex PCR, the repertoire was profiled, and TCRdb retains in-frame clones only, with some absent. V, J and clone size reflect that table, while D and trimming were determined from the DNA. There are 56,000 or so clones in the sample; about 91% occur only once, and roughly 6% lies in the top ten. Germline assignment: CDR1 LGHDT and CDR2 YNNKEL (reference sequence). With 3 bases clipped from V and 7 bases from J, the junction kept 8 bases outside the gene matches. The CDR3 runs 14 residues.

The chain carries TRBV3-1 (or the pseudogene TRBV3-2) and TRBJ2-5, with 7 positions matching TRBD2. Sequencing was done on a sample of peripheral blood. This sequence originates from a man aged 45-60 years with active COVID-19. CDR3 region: CASSQRERGGTQYF. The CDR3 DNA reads TGTGCCAGCAGCCAGAGGGAGCGGGGTGGGACCCAGTACTTC.